The present TCR beta chain was sequenced within a study of cytomegalovirus exposure and HLA in healthy donors. Libraries were prepared by immunoSEQ multiplex PCR; TCRdb keeps only in-frame clonotypes and omits some of them. Of 120,000 to 150,000 clones in the sample, roughly nine tenths were seen once. This sequence was found in a woman aged 18-30 years in good health and CMV-seropositive. What was sequenced was PBMCs.

CDR3 nucleotides: TGTGCCAGCAGTTTCAGGGGGGAGTATGCCTACGAGCAGTACTTC. Encoded protein: CASSFRGEYAYEQYF. The chain couples TRBV27 to TRBJ2-7; tentative D call: TRBD1 (7 bases). V lost 3 bases, J lost 2 bases, and 14 bases lay in between. This CDR3 has 15 residues. Germline V gives CDR1 MNHEY, CDR2 SMNVEV (reference sequence).